This T cell receptor beta chain was sequenced during a study of blood T cells in healthy people across ages. Whole-study findings and limits: Per million T cells, TCR beta diversity dropped about linearly as age rose.

The sample holds many counts of this clonotype. Its antigen is undetermined. A second PCR, run for about 7 to 11 cycles, used a sample-barcoded 5' primer plus a J-beta primer mix. TCRdb re-derived calls from the 5' RACE reads in MiXCR, one entry per CDR3 protein. The data contain some 750,000 distinct CDR3 sequences, approximately 21% of them singletons. The specimen was blood. The TCR comes from a man in his 70s in good health.

As DNA, the CDR3 is TGCGCCAGCAGCTTCCAGGGCCCCTACGAGCAGTACTTC. Translating it yields CASSFQGPYEQYF. V is TRBV5-1 and J is TRBJ2-7, with a tentative D call TRBD1 (5 bases). This CDR3 has 13 residues. Germline values: CDR1 SGHRS, CDR2 YFSETQ. Trimming cost V 2 bases and J 2 bases, with 8 bases left between them. The full variable domain, with the rest looked up from reference TRBV5-1 and TRBJ2-7, is KAGVTQTPRYLIKTRGQQVTLSCSPISGHRSVSWYQQTPGQGLQFLFEYFSETQRNKGNFPGRFSGRQFSNSRSEMNVSTLELGDSALYLCASSFQGPYEQYFGPGTRLTVT.